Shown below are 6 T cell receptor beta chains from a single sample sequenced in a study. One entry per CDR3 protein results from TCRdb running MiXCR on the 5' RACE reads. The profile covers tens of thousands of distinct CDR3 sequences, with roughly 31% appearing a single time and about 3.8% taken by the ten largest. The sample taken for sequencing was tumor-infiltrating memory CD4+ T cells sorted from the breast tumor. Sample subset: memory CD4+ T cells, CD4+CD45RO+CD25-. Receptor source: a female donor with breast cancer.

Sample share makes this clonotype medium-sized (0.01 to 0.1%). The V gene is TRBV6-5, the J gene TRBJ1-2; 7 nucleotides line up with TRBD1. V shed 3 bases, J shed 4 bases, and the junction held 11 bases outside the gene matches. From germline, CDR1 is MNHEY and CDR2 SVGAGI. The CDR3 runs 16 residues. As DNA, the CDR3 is TGTGCCAGCAGTTATTCACGGACAGGAGGATCCTATGGCTACACCTTC. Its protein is CASSYSRTGGSYGYTF.

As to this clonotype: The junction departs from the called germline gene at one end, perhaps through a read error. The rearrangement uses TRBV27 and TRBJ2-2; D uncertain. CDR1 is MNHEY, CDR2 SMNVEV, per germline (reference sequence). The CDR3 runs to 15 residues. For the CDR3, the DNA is TGTGCCAACAGTTTATATTCTAGGAACACCGGGGAGCTGTTTTTT. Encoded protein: CANSLYSRNTGELFF.

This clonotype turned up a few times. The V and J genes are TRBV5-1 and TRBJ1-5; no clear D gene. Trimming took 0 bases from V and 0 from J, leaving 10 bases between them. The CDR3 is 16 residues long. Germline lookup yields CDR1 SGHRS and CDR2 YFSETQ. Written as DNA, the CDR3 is TGCGCCAGCAGCTTGGAGGGATTGAATAGCAATCAGCCCCAGCATTTT. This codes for CASSLEGLNSNQPQHF.

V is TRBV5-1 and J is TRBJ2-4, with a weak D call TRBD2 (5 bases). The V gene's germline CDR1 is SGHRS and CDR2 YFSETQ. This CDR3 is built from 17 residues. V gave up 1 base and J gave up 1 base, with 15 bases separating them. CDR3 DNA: TGCGCCAGCAGCTTGATGGCCAGTCGGGGTGCCAAAAACATTCAGTACTTC. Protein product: CASSLMASRGAKNIQYF.

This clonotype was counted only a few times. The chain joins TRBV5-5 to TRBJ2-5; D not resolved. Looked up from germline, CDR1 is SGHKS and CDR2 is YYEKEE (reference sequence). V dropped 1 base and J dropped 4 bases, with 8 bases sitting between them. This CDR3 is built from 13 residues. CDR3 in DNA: TGTGCCAGCAGCTTGCTAAGTGGAGAGACCCAGTACTTC. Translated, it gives CASSLLSGETQYF.

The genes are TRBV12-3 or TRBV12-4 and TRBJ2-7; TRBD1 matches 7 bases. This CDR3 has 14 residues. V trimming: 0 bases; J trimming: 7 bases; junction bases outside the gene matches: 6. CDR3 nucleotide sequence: TGTGCCAGCAGTTTAGCTGACAGGGTAGGGGAGCAGTACTTC. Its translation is CASSLADRVGEQYF.